The source of this T cell receptor (beta chain) is a study of T cells in Graves' hyperthyroidism and ophthalmopathy. Amplification targeted TCR beta CDR3 regions from RNA transcripts. HTBI primers drove first-round RT-PCR of the TCR CDR3. From the multiplex PCR reads, TCRdb called clonotypes with MiXCR, one entry per CDR3 protein. The repertoire holds approximately 330,000 distinct CDR3 sequences, about 20% seen once, with approximately 49% in the top ten. The CDR3 sequence is 13 residues long. The germline V and J ends were trimmed by 0 bases and 4 bases, with 9 bases remaining between them. Germline V gives CDR1 GTSNPN, CDR2 SVGIG (reference sequence). This clonotype showed up many times.

This chain connects TRBV30 to TRBJ1-2; D unresolved. The source material was blood. The sequence came from a woman in her forties or fifties with Graves' hyperthyroidism. CDR3 loop: CAWSVLGPYGYTF. In DNA form, the CDR3 reads TGTGCCTGGAGTGTCCTTGGGCCCTATGGCTACACCTTC.